What follows is one TCR beta chain and its context. The antigen is unknown. The sample is drawn from a study of T cell repertoires in cytomegalovirus infection. Overall study context: Indicated by public TCR beta signatures were CMV infection and matching HLA type. Study-level results: What dominated the ex vivo response were HLA-C-restricted CMV-specific TCR beta clonotypes. Cumulative public TCR beta family frequency identified CMV carriers with the relevant HLA.

Each CDR3 protein is one row after TCRdb ran MiXCR on the reads. The sample consists of some 250,000 distinct CDR3 sequences, 9.1% of them appearing once. What was sequenced was PBMCs. The TCR was taken from a human donor in good health (CMV status not recorded). Some clones in this sample may be carry-over from other donors' samples.

The CDR3 nucleotides read TGTGCCAGCAGCTTAGGAAGCGGAGGGGGCGGCGAGCAGTACTTC. This codes for CASSLGSGGGGEQYF. The chain couples TRBV7-4 to TRBJ2-7; the D gene is possibly TRBD1 (7 bases). Germline loops: CDR1 SGHVT, CDR2 SQSDAQ. The CDR3 consists of 15 residues. V lost 1 base and J 6 bases, leaving 16 bases between the germline ends.